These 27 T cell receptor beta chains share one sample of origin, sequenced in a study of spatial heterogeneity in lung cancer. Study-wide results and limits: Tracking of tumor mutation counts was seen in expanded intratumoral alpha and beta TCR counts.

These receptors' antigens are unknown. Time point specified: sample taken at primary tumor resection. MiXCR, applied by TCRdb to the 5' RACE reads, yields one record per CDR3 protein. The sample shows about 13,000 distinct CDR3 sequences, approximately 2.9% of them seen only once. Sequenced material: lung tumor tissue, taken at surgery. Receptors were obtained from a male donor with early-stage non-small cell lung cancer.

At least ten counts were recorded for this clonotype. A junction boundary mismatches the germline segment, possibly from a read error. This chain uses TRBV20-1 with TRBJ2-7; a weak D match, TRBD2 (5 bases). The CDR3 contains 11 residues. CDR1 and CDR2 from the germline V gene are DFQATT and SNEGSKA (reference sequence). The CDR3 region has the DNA TGCAGTGCCGAACCCGCCCGGGGTGAGGACTTC. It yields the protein CSAEPARGEDF.

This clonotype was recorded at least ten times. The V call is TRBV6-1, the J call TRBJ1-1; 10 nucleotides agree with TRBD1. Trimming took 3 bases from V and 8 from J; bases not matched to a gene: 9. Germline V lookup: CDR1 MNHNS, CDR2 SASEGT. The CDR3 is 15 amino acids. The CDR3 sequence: CASSDRQGARIEAFF. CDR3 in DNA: TGTGCCAGCAGTGACAGACAGGGGGCTCGAATAGAAGCTTTCTTT.

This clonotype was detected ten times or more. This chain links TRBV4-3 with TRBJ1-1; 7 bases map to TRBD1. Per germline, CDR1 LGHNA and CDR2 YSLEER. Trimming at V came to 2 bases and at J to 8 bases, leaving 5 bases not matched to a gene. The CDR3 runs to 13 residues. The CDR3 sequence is CASSQLTGREAFF. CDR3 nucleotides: TGCGCCAGCAGCCAATTGACAGGGAGGGAAGCTTTCTTT.

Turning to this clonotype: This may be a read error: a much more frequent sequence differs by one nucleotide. CDR3 in amino acids: CASIGGAGANVLNF. In DNA, the CDR3 is TGTGCCTCAATCGGGGGGGCTGGGGCCAACGTCCTGAATTTC. The chain combines TRBV6-1 with TRBJ2-6, with 8 bases matching TRBD2. CDR3 length equals 14 residues. Per the germline V gene, CDR1 is MNHNS and CDR2 is SASEGT.

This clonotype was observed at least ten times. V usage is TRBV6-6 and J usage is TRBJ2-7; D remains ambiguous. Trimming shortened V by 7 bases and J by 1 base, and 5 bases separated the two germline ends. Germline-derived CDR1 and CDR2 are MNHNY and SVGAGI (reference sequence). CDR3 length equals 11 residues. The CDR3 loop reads CASTTSYEQYF. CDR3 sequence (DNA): TGTGCCAGCACTACATCCTACGAGCAGTACTTC.

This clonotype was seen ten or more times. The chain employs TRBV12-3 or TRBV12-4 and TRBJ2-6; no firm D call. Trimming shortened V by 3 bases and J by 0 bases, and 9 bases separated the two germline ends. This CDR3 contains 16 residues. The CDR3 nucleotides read TGTGCCAGCAGTTTTCTTGTTTCCTCTGGGGCCAACGTCCTGACTTTC. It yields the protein CASSFLVSSGANVLTF.

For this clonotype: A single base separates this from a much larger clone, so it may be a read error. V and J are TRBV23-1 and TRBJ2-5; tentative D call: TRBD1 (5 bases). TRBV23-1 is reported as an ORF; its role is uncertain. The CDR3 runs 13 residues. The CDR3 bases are TGCACCAGCCGCCAGGGCTTTGTGGAGACCCAGTACTTC. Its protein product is CTSRQGFVETQYF.

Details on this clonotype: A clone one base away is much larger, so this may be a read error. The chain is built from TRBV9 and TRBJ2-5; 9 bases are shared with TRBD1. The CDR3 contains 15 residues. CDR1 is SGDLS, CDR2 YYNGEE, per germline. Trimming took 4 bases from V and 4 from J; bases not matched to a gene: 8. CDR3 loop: CASSLAQGAVETQYF. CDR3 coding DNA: TGTGCCAGCAGCTTAGCACAGGGGGCTGTAGAGACCCAGTACTTC. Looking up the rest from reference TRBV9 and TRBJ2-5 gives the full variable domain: DSGVTQTPKHLITATGQRVTLRCSPRSGDLSVYWYQQSLDQGLQFLIQYYNGEERAKGNILERFSAQQFPDLHSELNLSSLELGDSALYFCASSLAQGAVETQYFGPGTRLLVL.

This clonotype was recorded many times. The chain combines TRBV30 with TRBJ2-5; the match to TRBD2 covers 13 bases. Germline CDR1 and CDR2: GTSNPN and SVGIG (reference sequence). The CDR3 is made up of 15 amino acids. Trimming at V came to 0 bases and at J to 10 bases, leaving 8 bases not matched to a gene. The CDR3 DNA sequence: TGTGCCTGGAGTGTAGGACTAGCGGGGGCAACTAACCAGTACTTC. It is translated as CAWSVGLAGATNQYF.

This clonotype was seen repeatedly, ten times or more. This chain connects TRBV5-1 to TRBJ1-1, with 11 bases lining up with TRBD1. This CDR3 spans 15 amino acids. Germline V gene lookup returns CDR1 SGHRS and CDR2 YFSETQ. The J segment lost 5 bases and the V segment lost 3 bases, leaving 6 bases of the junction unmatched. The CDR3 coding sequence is TGCGCCAGCAGCTCCGGACAGGGGGCTTGGACTGAAGCTTTCTTT. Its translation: CASSSGQGAWTEAFF.

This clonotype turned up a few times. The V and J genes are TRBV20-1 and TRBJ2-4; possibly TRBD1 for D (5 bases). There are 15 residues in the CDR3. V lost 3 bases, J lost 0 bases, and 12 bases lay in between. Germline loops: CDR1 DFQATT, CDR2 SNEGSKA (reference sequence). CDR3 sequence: CSASGATEAKNIQYF. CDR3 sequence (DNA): TGCAGTGCTAGTGGGGCTACCGAAGCCAAAAACATTCAGTACTTC.

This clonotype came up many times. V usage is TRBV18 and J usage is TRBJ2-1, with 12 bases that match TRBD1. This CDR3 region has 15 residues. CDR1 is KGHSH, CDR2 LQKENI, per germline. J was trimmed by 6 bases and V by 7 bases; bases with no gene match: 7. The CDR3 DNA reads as TGTGCCAGCTTGCCAGGGACAGGGGGCTCCAATGAGCAGTTCTTC. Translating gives CASLPGTGGSNEQFF.

The CDR3 DNA sequence: TGTGCTAGTGGTCAGGGAGGGCAGAATGAAGCTTTCTTT. It translates to CASGQGGQNEAFF. The chain combines TRBV12-5 with TRBJ1-1, with a possible D match to TRBD1 (5 bases). CDR1 is LGHNT, CDR2 FRNRAP, per germline. The CDR3 has 13 amino acids. V lost 5 bases, J lost 7 bases, and 14 bases lay in between.

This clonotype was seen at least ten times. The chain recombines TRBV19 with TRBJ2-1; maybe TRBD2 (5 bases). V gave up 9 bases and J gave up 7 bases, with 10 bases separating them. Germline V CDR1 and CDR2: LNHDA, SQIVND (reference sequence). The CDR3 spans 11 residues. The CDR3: CASSTGNEQFF. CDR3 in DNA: TGTGCCAGCTCCACGGGGAATGAGCAGTTCTTC.

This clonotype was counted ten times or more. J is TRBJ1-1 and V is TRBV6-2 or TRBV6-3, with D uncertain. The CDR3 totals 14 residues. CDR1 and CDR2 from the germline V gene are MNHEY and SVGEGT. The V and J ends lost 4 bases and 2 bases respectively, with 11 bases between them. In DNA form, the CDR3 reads TGTGCCAGCAGTTTTTACCCCTCAAACACTGAAGCTTTCTTT. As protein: CASSFYPSNTEAFF.

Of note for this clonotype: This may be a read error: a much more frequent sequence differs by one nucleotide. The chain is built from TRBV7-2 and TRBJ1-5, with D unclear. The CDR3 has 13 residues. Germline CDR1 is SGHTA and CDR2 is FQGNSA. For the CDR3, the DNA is TGTGCCAGCAGCCCAGGTATCGGGAAGCCCCAGAATTTT. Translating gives CASSPGIGKPQNF.

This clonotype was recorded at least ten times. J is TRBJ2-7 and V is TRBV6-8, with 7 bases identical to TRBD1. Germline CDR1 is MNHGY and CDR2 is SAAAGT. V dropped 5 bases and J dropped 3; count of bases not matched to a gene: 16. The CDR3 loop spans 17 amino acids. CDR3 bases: TGTGCCAGCAGTCAGACCCGCGGACAGGAGGTTGACTACGAGCAGTACTTC. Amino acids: CASSQTRGQEVDYEQYF.

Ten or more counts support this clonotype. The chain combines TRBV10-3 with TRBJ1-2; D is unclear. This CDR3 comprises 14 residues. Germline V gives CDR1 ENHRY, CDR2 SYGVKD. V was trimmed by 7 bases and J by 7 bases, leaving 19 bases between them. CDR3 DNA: TGTGCCATCAAGAAGACGGCCCTCCTTCGTGGCTACACCTTC. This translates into CAIKKTALLRGYTF.

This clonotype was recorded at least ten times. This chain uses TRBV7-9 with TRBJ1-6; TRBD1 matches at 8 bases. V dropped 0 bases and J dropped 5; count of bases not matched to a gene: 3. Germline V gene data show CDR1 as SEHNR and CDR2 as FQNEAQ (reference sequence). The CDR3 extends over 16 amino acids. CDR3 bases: TGTGCCAGCAGCTTAGCGGCAGGGGGCAATAATTCACCCCTCCACTTT. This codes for CASSLAAGGNNSPLHF.

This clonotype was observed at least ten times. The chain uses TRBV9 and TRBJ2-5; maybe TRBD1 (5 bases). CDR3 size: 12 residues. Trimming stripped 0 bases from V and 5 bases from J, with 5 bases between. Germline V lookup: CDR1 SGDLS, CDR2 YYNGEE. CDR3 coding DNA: TGTGCCAGCAGCGTAGACAGGGAGACCCAGTACTTC. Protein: CASSVDRETQYF.

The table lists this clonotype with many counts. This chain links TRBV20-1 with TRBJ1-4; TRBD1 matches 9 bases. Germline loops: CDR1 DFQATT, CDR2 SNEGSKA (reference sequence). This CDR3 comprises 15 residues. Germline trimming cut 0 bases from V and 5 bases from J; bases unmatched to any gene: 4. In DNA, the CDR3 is TGCAGTGCTAGAGAGATGGGACAGGGAAATGAAAAACTGTTTTTT. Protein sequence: CSAREMGQGNEKLFF.

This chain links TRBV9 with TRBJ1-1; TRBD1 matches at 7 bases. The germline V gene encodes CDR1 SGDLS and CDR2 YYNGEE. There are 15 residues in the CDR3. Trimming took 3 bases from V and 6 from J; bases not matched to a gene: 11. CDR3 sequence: CASSDHRGSGAEAFF. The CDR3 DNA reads TGTGCCAGCAGCGACCACAGGGGCTCAGGGGCTGAAGCTTTCTTT. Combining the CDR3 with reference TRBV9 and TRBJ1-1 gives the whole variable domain DSGVTQTPKHLITATGQRVTLRCSPRSGDLSVYWYQQSLDQGLQFLIQYYNGEERAKGNILERFSAQQFPDLHSELNLSSLELGDSALYFCASSDHRGSGAEAFFGQGTRLTVV.

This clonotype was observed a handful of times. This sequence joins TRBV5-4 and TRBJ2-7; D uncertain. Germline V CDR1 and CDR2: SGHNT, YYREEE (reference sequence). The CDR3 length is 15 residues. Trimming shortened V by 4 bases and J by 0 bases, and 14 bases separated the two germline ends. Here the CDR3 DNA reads TGTGCCAGCAGCGTGACGGGTAGAGGCTCCTACGAGCAGTACTTC. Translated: CASSVTGRGSYEQYF.

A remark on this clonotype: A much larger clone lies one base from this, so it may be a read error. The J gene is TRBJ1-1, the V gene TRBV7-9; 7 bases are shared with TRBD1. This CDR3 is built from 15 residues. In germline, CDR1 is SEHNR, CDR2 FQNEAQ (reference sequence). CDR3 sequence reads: CASSLYRGYGTVAFF. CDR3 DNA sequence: TGTGCCAGCAGCCTCTACAGGGGATATGGGACTGTAGCTTTCTTT.

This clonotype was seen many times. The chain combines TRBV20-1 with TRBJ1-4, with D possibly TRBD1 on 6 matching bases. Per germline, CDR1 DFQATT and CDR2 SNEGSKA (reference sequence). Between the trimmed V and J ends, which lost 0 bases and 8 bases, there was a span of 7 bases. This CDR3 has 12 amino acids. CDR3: CSARDQGEKLFF. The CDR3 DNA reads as TGCAGTGCTAGAGATCAGGGGGAAAAACTGTTTTTT.

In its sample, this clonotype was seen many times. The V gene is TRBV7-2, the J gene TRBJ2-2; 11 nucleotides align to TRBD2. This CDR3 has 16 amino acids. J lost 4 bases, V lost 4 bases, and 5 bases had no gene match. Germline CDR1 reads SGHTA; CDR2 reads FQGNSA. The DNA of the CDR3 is TGTGCCAGCAGCTCCTCTAGCGGGGGGAGCACCGGGGAGCTGTTTTTT. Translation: CASSSSSGGSTGELFF.

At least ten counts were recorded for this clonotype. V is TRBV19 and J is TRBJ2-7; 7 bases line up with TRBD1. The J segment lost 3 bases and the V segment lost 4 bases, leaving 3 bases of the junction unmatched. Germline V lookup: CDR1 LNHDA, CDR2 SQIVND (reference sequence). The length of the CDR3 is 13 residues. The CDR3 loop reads CASSNNRGYEQYF. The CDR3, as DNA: TGTGCCAGTAGTAACAACAGGGGCTACGAGCAGTACTTC.